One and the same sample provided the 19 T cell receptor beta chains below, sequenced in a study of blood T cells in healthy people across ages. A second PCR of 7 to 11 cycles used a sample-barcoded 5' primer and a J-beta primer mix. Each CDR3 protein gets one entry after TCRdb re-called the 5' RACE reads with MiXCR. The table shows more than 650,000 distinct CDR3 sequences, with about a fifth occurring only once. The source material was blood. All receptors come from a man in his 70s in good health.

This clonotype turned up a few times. CDR3 in amino acids: CASSLVSTGGDTQYF. The DNA of the CDR3 is TGCGCCAGCAGCTTGGTATCGACGGGGGGAGATACGCAGTATTTT. The chain has TRBV5-1 and TRBJ2-3, with 7 bases aligning to TRBD2. Looked up from germline, CDR1 is SGHRS and CDR2 is YFSETQ. Trimming at V came to 0 bases and at J to 5 bases, leaving 6 bases not matched to a gene. The CDR3 is 15 amino acids. The entire variable domain, with the rest obtained from reference TRBV5-1 and TRBJ2-3, is as follows: KAGVTQTPRYLIKTRGQQVTLSCSPISGHRSVSWYQQTPGQGLQFLFEYFSETQRNKGNFPGRFSGRQFSNSRSEMNVSTLELGDSALYLCASSLVSTGGDTQYFGPGTRLTVL.

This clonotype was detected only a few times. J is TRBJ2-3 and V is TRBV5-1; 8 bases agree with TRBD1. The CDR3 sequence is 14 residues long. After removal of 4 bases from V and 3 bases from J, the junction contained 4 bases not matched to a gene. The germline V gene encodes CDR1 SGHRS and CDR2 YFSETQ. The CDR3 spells CASSRTGTTDTQYF. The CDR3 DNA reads TGCGCCAGCAGCCGGACAGGGACTACAGATACGCAGTATTTT.

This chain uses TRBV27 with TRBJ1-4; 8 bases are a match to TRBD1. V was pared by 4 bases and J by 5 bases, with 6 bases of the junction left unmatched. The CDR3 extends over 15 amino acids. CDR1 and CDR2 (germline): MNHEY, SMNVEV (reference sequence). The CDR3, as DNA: TGTGCCAGCAGTTCGCCCCGACAGGGGAATGAAAAACTGTTTTTT. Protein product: CASSSPRQGNEKLFF.

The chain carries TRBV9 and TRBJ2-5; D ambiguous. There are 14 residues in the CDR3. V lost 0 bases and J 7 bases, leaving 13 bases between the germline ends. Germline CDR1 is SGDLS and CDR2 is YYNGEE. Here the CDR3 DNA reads TGTGCCAGCAGCGTAGCTACACCGCGCGGGACCCAGTACTTC. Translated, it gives CASSVATPRGTQYF.

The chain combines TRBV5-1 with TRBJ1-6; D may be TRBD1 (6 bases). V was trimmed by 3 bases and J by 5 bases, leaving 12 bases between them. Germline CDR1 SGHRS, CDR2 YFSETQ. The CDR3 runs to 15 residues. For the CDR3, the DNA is TGCGCCAGCAGCTGGAGGACAGAAAATAATTCACCCCTCCACTTT. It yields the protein CASSWRTENNSPLHF.

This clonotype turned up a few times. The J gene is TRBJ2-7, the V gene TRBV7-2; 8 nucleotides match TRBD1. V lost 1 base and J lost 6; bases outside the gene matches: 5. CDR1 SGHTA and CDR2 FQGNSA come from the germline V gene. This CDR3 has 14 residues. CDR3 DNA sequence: TGTGCCAGCAGCTTAGGGACAGGGTACTTCGAGCAGTACTTC. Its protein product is CASSLGTGYFEQYF.

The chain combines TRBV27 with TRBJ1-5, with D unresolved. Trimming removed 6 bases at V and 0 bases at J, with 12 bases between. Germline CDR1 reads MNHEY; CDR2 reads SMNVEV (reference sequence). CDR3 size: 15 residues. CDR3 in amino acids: CASRPQMNSNQPQHF. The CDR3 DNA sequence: TGTGCCAGCAGACCACAGATGAATAGCAATCAGCCCCAGCATTTT.

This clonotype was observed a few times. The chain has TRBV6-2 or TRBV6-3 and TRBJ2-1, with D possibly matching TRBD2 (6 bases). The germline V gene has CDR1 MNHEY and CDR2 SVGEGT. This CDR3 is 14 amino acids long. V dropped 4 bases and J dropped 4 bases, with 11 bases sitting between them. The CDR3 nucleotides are TGTGCCAGCAGTTGGGACTCTGTGTACAATGAGCAGTTCTTC. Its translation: CASSWDSVYNEQFF.

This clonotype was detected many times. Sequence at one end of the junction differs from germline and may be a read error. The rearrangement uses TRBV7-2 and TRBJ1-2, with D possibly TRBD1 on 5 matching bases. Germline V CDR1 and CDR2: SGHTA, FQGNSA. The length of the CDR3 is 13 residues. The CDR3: CASSLGGYYGYTF. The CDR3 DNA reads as TGTGCCAGCAGCTTAGGGGGGTACTACGGCTACACCTTC.

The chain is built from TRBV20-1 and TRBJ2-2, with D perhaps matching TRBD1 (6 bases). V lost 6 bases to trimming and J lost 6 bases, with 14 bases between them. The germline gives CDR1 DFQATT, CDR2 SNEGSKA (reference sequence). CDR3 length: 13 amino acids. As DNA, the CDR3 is TGCAGTGCAGCGCCACAGGGCCCCGGGGAGCTGTTTTTT. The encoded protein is CSAAPQGPGELFF.

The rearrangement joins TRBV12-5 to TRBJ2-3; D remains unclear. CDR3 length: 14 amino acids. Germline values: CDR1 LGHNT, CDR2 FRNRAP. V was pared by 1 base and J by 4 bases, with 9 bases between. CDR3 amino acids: CASGLGLNSDTQYF. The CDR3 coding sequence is TGTGCTAGTGGTTTGGGACTGAACTCAGATACGCAGTATTTT.

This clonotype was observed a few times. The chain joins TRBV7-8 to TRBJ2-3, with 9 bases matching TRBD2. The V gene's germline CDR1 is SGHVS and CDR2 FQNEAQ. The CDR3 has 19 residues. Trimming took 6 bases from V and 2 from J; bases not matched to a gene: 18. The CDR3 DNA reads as TGTGCCAGCAGACAAGGGGGGATTTCTAGCGGGGTGAACACAGATACGCAGTATTTT. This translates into CASRQGGISSGVNTDTQYF.

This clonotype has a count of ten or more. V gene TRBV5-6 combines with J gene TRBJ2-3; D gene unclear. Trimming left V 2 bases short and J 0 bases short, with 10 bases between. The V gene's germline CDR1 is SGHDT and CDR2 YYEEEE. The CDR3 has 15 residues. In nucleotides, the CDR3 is TGTGCCAGCAGCTTTAAACTGATAAGCACAGATACGCAGTATTTT. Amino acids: CASSFKLISTDTQYF.

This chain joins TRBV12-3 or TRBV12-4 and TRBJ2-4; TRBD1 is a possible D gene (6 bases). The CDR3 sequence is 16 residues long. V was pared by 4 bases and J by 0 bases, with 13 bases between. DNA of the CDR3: TGTGCCAGCAGTTATGGACAGCTACTAGCCAAAAACATTCAGTACTTC. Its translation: CASSYGQLLAKNIQYF.

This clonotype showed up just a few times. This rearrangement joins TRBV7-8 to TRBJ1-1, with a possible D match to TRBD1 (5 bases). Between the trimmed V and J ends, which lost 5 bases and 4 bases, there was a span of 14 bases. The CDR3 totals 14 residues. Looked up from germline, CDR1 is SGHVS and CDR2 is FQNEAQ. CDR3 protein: CASSRGEGPTEAFF. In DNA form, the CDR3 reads TGTGCCAGCAGCCGGGGGGAGGGTCCCACTGAAGCTTTCTTT.

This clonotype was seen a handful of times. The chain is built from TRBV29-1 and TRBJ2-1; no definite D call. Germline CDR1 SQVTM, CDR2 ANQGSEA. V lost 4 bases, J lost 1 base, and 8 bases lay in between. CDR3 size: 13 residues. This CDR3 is CSVGSVSYNEQFF. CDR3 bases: TGCAGCGTTGGGAGCGTATCCTACAATGAGCAGTTCTTC.

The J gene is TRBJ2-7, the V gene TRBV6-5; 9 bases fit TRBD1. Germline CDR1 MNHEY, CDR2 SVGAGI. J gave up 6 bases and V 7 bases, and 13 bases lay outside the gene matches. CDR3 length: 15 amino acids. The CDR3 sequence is CASTLRTGDRREQYF. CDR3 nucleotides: TGTGCCAGCACCCTTAGGACAGGGGATCGACGCGAGCAGTACTTC.

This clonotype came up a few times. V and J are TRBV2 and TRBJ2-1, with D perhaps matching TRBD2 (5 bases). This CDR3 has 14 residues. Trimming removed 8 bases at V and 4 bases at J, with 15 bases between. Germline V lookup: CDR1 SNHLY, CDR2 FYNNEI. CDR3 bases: TGTGCCAGCGGGTCTAGCTACGTATACAATGAGCAGTTCTTC. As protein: CASGSSYVYNEQFF. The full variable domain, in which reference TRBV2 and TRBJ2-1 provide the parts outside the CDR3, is EPEVTQTPSHQVTQMGQEVILRCVPISNHLYFYWYRQILGQKVEFLVSFYNNEISEKSEIFDDQFSVERPDGSNFTLKIRSTKLEDSAMYFCASGSSYVYNEQFFGPGTRLTVL.

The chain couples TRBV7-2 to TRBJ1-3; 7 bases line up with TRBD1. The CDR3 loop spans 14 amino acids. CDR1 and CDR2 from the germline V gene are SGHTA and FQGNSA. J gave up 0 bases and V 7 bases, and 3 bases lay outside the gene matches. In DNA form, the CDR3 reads TGTGCCAGCAACCGACAGGGCTCTGGAAACACCATATATTTT. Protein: CASNRQGSGNTIYF. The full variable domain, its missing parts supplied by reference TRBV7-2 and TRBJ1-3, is GAGVSQSPSNKVTEKGKDVELRCDPISGHTALYWYRQSLGQGLEFLIYFQGNSAPDKSGLPSDRFSAERTGGSVSTLTIQRTQQEDSAVYLCASNRQGSGNTIYFGEGSWLTVV.